These T cell receptor beta chains were read from a single sample in a study of T cells in Graves' hyperthyroidism and ophthalmopathy. TCRdb re-called the multiplex PCR reads with MiXCR, one entry per CDR3 protein. The sample has fewer than 450,000 distinct CDR3 sequences, 17% seen once. Sequenced material: blood. The receptors derive from a woman aged 25 to 45 with Graves' hyperthyroidism that later progressed to Graves' ophthalmopathy. Each CDR3 is given with its conserved first and last residue.

J: TRBJ2-2; V: TRBV27; CDR3: CASSLSLAFSNTGELFF
J: TRBJ1-1; V: TRBV7-9; CDR3: CASVPDSTPEAFF
J: TRBJ1-6; V: TRBV5-1; CDR3: CASSTGQKNSPLHF
J: TRBJ2-5; V: TRBV7-9; CDR3: CASSSKIRQPWDQETQYF
J: TRBJ2-7; V: TRBV6-1; CDR3: CASSEEARSYEQYF
J: TRBJ1-1; V: TRBV19; CDR3: CASSIGQGATEAFF
J: TRBJ1-1; V: TRBV19; CDR3: CASSIVGPGSWHEAFF
J: TRBJ2-1; V: TRBV19; CDR3: CASRPAGGRGFNEQFF
J: TRBJ1-4; V: TRBV10-3; CDR3: CATGRDLANEKLFF
J: TRBJ2-1; V: TRBV5-1; CDR3: CASSRTQGSTSYNEQFF
J: TRBJ2-7; V: TRBV4-1; CDR3: CASSPYITEPYEQYF
J: TRBJ2-1; V: TRBV2; CDR3: CASREFGTEQFF
J: TRBJ1-5; V: TRBV2; CDR3: CASSEAMAGGYQPQHF
J: TRBJ2-5; V: TRBV9; CDR3: CASSVFGGGSETQYF
J: TRBJ2-6; V: TRBV18; CDR3: CASSQRRLTYSGANVLTF
J: TRBJ2-7; V: TRBV29-1; CDR3: CSVEDQGEQYF
J: TRBJ1-5; V: TRBV6-2/TRBV6-3; CDR3: CASSYSFQPQHF
J: TRBJ1-1; V: TRBV5-1; CDR3: CASSLAGVTEAFF
J: TRBJ2-2; V: TRBV15; CDR3: CATSRVETGPNTGELFF
J: TRBJ2-5; V: TRBV6-1; CDR3: CASSYRGQLQETQYF
J: TRBJ2-3; V: TRBV25-1; CDR3: CASSEWRRGNTDTQYF
J: TRBJ1-3; V: TRBV7-9; CDR3: CASSPYIGNTIYF
J: TRBJ2-3; V: TRBV19; CDR3: CASSILTSSTDTQYF
J: TRBJ2-1; V: TRBV19; CDR3: CASSIDRLEQFF
J: TRBJ2-5; V: TRBV3-1; CDR3: CASSQEGRMGETQYF
J: TRBJ1-5; V: TRBV27; CDR3: CASSPLGAIGSKQPQHF
J: TRBJ2-1; V: TRBV20-1; CDR3: CSARGLPMRDPSSNEQFF
J: TRBJ2-7; V: TRBV3-1; CDR3: CASRAGTGSDEQYF
J: TRBJ1-2; V: TRBV11-2; CDR3: CASSLAGTANYGYTF
J: TRBJ1-5; V: TRBV2; CDR3: CASGGRESDFGGNQPQHF
J: TRBJ1-4; V: TRBV6-6; CDR3: CASSYSGPEYEKLFF
J: TRBJ2-7; V: TRBV27; CDR3: CASSHSGTYEQYF
J: TRBJ1-2; V: TRBV12-3/TRBV12-4; CDR3: CASNQGGYGYTF
J: TRBJ2-7; V: TRBV20-1; CDR3: CSANPLSWDRVRYEQYF
J: TRBJ2-1; V: TRBV27; CDR3: CASSANYNEQFF